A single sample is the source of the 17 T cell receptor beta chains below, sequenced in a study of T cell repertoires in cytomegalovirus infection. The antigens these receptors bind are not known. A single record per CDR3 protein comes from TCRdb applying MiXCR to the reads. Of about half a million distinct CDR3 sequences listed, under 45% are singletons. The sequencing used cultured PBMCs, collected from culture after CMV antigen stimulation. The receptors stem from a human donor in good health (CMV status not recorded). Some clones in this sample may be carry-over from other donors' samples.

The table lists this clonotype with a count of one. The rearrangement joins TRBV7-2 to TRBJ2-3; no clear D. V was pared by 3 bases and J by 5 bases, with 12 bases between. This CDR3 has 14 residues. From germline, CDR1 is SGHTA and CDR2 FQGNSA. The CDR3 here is CASSFGPSRDTQYF. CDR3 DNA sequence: TGTGCCAGCAGCTTTGGCCCCTCCCGAGATACGCAGTATTTT.

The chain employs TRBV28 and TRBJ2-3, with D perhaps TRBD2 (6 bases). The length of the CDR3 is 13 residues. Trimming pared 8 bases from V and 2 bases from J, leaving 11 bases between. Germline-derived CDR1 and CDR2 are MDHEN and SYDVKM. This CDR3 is CASSRGDTDTQYF. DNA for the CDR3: TGTGCCAGCTCTCGCGGGGACACAGATACGCAGTATTTT.

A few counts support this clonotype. The CDR3, as DNA: TGTGCCAGCAGCCGACAGGGCGAAGAGACCCAGTACTTC. Protein: CASSRQGEETQYF. The chain uses TRBV12-3 or TRBV12-4 and TRBJ2-5; the match to TRBD1 covers 7 bases. The CDR3 runs 13 residues. The J segment lost 3 bases and the V segment lost 6 bases, leaving 4 bases of the junction unmatched.

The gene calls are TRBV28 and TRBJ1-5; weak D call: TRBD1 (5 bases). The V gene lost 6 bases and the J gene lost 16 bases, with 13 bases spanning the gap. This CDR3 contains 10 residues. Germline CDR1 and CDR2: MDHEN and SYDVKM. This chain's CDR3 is CASSRQHPHF. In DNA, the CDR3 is TGTGCCAGCAGCCGACAGCATCCCCATTTT. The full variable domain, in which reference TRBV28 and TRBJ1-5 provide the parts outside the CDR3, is DVKVTQSSRYLVKRTGEKVFLECVQDMDHENMFWYRQDPGLGLRLIYFSYDVKMKEKGDIPEGYSVSREKKERFSLILESASTNQTSMYLCASSRQHPHFGDGTRLSIL.

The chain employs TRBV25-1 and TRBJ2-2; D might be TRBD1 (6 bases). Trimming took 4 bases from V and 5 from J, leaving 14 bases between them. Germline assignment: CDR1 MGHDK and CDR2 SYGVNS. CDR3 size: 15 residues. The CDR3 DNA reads TGTGCCAGCAGTGTAAACAGGGTAGTTACCGGGGAGCTGTTTTTT. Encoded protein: CASSVNRVVTGELFF. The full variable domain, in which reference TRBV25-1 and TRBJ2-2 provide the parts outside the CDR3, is EADIYQTPRYLVIGTGKKITLECSQTMGHDKMYWYQQDPGMELHLIHYSYGVNSTEKGDLSSESTVSRIRTEHFPLTLESARPSHTSQYLCASSVNRVVTGELFFGEGSRLTVL.

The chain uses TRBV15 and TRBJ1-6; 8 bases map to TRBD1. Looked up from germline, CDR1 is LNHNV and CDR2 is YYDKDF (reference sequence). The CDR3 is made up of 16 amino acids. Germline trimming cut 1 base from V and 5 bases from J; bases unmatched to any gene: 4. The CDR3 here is CATSRASGQDNSPLHF. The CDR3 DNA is TGTGCCACCAGCAGAGCCTCGGGACAGGATAATTCACCCCTCCACTTT.

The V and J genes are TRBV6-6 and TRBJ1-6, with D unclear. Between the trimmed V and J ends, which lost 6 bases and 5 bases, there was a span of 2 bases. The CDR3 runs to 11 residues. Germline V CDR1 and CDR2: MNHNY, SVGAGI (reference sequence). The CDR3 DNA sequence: TGTGCCAGCAGGGATAATTCACCCCTCCACTTT. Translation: CASRDNSPLHF.

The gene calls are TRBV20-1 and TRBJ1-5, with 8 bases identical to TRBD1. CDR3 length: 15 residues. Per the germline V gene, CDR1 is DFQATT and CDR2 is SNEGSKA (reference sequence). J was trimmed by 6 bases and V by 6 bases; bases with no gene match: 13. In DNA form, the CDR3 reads TGCAGTGCACCTCATGGACAGGGTGGGGGTCAGCCCCAGCATTTT. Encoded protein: CSAPHGQGGGQPQHF.

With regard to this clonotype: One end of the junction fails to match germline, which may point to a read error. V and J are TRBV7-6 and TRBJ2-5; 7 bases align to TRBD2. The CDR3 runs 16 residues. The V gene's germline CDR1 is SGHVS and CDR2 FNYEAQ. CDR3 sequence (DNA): TGTGCCAGCAGCTTAGGGGAGGGGTACGTCCAAGAGACCCGGTACTTC. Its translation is CASSLGEGYVQETRYF.

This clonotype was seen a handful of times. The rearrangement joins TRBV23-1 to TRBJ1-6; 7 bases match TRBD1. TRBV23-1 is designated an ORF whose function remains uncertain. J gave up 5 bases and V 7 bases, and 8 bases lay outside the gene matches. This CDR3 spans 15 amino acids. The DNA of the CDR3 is TGCGCCAGCACCCACAGGGGTGACAATAATTCACCCCTCCACTTT. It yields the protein CASTHRGDNNSPLHF.

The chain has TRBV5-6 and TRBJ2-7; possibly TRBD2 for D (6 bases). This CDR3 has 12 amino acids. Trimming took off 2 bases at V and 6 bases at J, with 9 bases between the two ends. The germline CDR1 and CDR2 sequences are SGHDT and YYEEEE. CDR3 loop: CASSLNGGEQYF. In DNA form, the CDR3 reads TGTGCCAGCAGCTTAAACGGGGGCGAGCAGTACTTC.

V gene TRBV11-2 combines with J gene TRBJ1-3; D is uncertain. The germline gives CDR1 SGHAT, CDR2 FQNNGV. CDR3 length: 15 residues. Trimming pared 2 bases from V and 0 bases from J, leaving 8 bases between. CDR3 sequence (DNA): TGTGCCAGCAGCTTAATACGGATCTCTGGAAACACCATATATTTT. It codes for CASSLIRISGNTIYF. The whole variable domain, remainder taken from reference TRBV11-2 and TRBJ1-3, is EAGVAQSPRYKIIEKRQSVAFWCNPISGHATLYWYQQILGQGPKLLIQFQNNGVVDDSQLPKDRFSAERLKGVDSTLKIQPAKLEDSAVYLCASSLIRISGNTIYFGEGSWLTVV.

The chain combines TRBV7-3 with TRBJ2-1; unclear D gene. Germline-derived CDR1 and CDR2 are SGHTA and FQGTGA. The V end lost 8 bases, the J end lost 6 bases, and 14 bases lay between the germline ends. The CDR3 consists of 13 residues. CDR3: CASGPGLGNEQFF. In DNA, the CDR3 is TGTGCCAGCGGTCCGGGCTTAGGCAATGAGCAGTTCTTC. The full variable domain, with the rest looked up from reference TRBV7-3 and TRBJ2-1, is GAGVSQTPSNKVTEKGKYVELRCDPISGHTALYWYRQSLGQGPEFLIYFQGTGAADDSGLPNDRFFAVRPEGSVSTLKIQRTERGDSAVYLCASGPGLGNEQFFGPGTRLTVL.

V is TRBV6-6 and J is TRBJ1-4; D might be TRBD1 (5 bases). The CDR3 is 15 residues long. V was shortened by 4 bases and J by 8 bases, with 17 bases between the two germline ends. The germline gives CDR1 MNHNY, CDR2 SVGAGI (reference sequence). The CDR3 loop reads CASSSAWGFDEKLFF. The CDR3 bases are TGTGCCAGCAGTTCCGCCTGGGGGTTCGACGAAAAACTGTTTTTT.

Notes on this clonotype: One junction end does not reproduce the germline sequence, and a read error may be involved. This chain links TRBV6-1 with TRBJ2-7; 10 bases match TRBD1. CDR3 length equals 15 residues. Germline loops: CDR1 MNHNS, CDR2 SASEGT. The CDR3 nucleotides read TGTACCAGCAGTGAAATCGGGACAGGGGCCTACGAGCAGTACTTC. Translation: CTSSEIGTGAYEQYF.

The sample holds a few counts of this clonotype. The CDR3, as DNA: TGCAGCGTTGAAGACGAGGGCAGGTCGCCTTCTCTGGACACTGAAGCTTTCTTT. This gives the protein CSVEDEGRSPSLDTEAFF. The J gene is TRBJ1-1, the V gene TRBV29-1; D is ambiguous. The CDR3 runs to 18 residues. The germline CDR1 and CDR2 sequences are SQVTM and ANQGSEA. Deletions cut 0 bases from V and 3 bases from J, with 23 bases between.

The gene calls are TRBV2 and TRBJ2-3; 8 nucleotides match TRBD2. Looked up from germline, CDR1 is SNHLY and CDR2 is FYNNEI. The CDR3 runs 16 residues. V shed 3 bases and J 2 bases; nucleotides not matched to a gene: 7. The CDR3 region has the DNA TGTGCCAGCAGTGACGTAGCGGGATCGGTCACAGATACGCAGTATTTT. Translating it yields CASSDVAGSVTDTQYF.